This T cell receptor beta chain was captured in a study of T cell changes during pregnancy in multiple sclerosis. Sequencing used immunoSEQ multiplex PCR; TCRdb keeps in-frame clones, though not all of them. The sample includes approximately 70,000 clones, around 92% of them seen just once. The TCR originated in a female donor in good health, enrolled as a control in a pregnancy study. The material was peripheral blood, obtained in the second trimester of pregnancy.

CDR3 amino acids: CASSPDSFAYGYTF. CDR3 sequence (DNA): TGTGCCAGCTCACCAGACAGCTTTGCCTATGGCTACACCTTC. The chain recombines TRBV18 with TRBJ1-2; a possible D gene is TRBD1 (5 bases). The length of the CDR3 is 14 residues. V gave up 2 bases and J gave up 4 bases, with 11 bases separating them. Germline V gene lookup returns CDR1 KGHSH and CDR2 LQKENI.